One sample yielded the 29 T cell receptor beta chains listed below, sequenced in a study of neurological immune-mediated disorders (dated 2019 in TCRdb). Library prep was done by 5' RACE. Sequencer: Illumina HiSeq 2500. Starting from the raw public reads, TCRdb applied fastp trimming at Q25, assembled clones with MiXCR and retained in-frame beta chains. Rows are combined by CDR3 protein, so each entry shows the most common genes and DNA. Within this sample are about 78,000 distinct CDR3 sequences, with less than 5.5% of them counted one time only. Less than 2.5% of the sample is taken by the ten largest. What was sequenced was PBMCs. The receptor source for this set is a woman between 25 and 40 years old with multiple sclerosis.

This clonotype has at least ten counts. The chain uses TRBV4-1 and TRBJ2-1; no clear D. Trimming removed 6 bases at V and 7 bases at J, with 13 bases between. Germline V gene lookup returns CDR1 MGHRA and CDR2 YSYEKL. The CDR3 extends over 13 amino acids. This CDR3 is CASRTSLGNEQFF. The CDR3, as DNA: TGCGCCAGCAGAACGAGTTTGGGGAATGAGCAGTTCTTC.

This clonotype was seen many times. V is TRBV20-1 and J is TRBJ2-3; TRBD2 matches 11 bases. The CDR3 has 14 residues. Germline CDR1 DFQATT, CDR2 SNEGSKA (reference sequence). With 5 bases clipped from V and 7 bases from J, the junction kept 8 bases outside the gene matches. The CDR3 loop is CSASTSGKGNTQYF. DNA for the CDR3: TGCAGTGCTTCGACTAGCGGGAAGGGAAATACGCAGTATTTT.

The chain employs TRBV11-3 and TRBJ2-2; the match to TRBD1 covers 7 bases. This CDR3 contains 15 residues. V shed 1 base and J 7 bases; nucleotides not matched to a gene: 6. Germline-derived CDR1 and CDR2 are SGHNT and YENEEA. The CDR3 sequence: CASSLVTGASGELFF. The CDR3 DNA sequence: TGTGCCAGCAGCTTAGTCACAGGGGCGAGCGGGGAGCTGTTTTTT.

This clonotype was recorded a few times. It may be a read error: a sequence one base away is much more abundant. The chain recombines TRBV6-2 or TRBV6-3 with TRBJ1-5; D gene unclear. The CDR3 sequence is 16 residues long. Germline lookup yields CDR1 MNHEY and CDR2 SVGEGT. The CDR3 DNA reads as TGTGCCAGCAGTTACTCGATCGGTTACGGCAATCAGCCCCAGAATTTT. Amino acid sequence: CASSYSIGYGNQPQNF.

Concerning this clonotype itself: At one of its ends the junction is not consistent with the germline gene, which may arise from a read error. Here the CDR3 DNA reads TGTGCCAGCAGCTGGGGACAGGGTGATTCACACCTCCACTTT. Its protein product is CASSWGQGDSHLHF. The chain is built from TRBV5-6 and TRBJ1-6, with 9 bases fitting TRBD1. CDR1 is SGHDT, CDR2 YYEEEE, per germline. There are 14 residues in the CDR3.

To note about this clonotype: The conserved phenylalanine or tryptophan is not found at the CDR3 terminus, so this likely reflects a read error. This rearrangement joins TRBV7-8 to TRBJ2-7, with 7 bases fitting TRBD2. V lost 4 bases, J lost 5 bases, and 8 bases stayed unmatched. The CDR3 contains 14 residues. Germline CDR1 and CDR2: SGHVS and FQNEAQ. The CDR3: CASSSRTRWDEQYN. The CDR3 DNA reads as TGTGCCAGCAGCTCTCGGACTAGATGGGACGAGCAGTACAAC.

This clonotype was observed at least ten times. This chain links TRBV12-3 or TRBV12-4 with TRBJ2-6; D is perhaps TRBD1 (6 bases). The CDR3 totals 15 residues. V was cut by 5 bases and J by 2 bases, with 10 bases left in between. Here the CDR3 reads CASSDNRAGANVLTF. The CDR3 DNA is TGTGCCAGCAGTGACAACAGGGCTGGGGCCAACGTCCTGACTTTC.

Many counts were recorded for this clonotype. The chain joins TRBV10-3 to TRBJ1-1; TRBD1 is a possible D gene (5 bases). This CDR3 spans 13 amino acids. The V and J ends lost 10 bases and 1 base respectively, with 13 bases between them. CDR1 and CDR2 (germline): ENHRY, SYGVKD. DNA for the CDR3: TGTGCCACCGGGACCGCTCGGAACACTGAAGCTTTCTTT. It encodes CATGTARNTEAFF.

At least ten counts were recorded for this clonotype. The rearrangement links TRBV5-4 to TRBJ1-3; 8 bases agree with TRBD1. Germline-derived CDR1 and CDR2 are SGHNT and YYREEE (reference sequence). The CDR3 runs to 16 residues. V was pared by 3 bases and J by 0 bases, with 5 bases of the junction left unmatched. CDR3 sequence (DNA): TGTGCCAGCAGCTACGACAGGGGCAGCTCTGGAAACACCATATATTTT. The encoded protein is CASSYDRGSSGNTIYF.

This clonotype has more than one count but fewer than ten. The chain combines TRBV20-1 with TRBJ2-3; the match to TRBD2 covers 7 bases. Germline CDR1 DFQATT, CDR2 SNEGSKA (reference sequence). V dropped 3 bases and J dropped 3; count of bases not matched to a gene: 9. The CDR3 loop spans 15 amino acids. The CDR3 DNA reads TGCAGTGCTAGTCCCCTAGCGGCTGCTACAGATACGCAGTATTTT. Translated: CSASPLAAATDTQYF.

The table lists this clonotype with a few counts. The V call is TRBV7-9, the J call TRBJ1-2; 8 nucleotides align to TRBD1. Trimming cost V 1 base and J 6 bases; bases outside gene matches: 10. The CDR3 is 16 amino acids. Germline V CDR1 and CDR2: SEHNR, FQNEAQ (reference sequence). CDR3 sequence reads: CASSLGAGGGKDGYTF. The CDR3 DNA reads TGTGCCAGCAGCTTAGGGGCAGGGGGCGGCAAGGATGGCTACACCTTC.

This clonotype was seen many times. CDR3 coding DNA: TGTGCCAGCTCACTACAGGAGTCCCGTATGAACACTGAAGCTTTCTTT. Amino acids: CASSLQESRMNTEAFF. This chain connects TRBV18 to TRBJ1-1, with TRBD1 as a possible D gene (5 bases). This CDR3 region has 16 residues. In germline, CDR1 is KGHSH, CDR2 LQKENI. V dropped 4 bases and J dropped 0 bases, with 15 bases sitting between them.

V usage is TRBV5-1 and J usage is TRBJ2-4; D not resolved. The V and J ends lost 0 bases and 3 bases respectively, with 7 bases between them. CDR1 is SGHRS and CDR2 is YFSETQ in the germline V gene. CDR3 length equals 14 residues. The CDR3 DNA reads as TGCGCCAGCAGCTTGGCGACCAGCAAAAACATTCAGTACTTC. This gives the protein CASSLATSKNIQYF.

Many counts were recorded for this clonotype. The chain uses TRBV5-1 and TRBJ1-6, with 9 positions matching TRBD1. The V gene's germline CDR1 is SGHRS and CDR2 YFSETQ. J lost 6 bases, V lost 3 bases, and 13 bases had no gene match. The CDR3 runs to 18 residues. The CDR3 coding sequence is TGCGCCAGCAGCTCAGGACAGGGGCCGTCTCCCAGTAATTCACCCCTCCACTTT. Its translation is CASSSGQGPSPSNSPLHF.

This clonotype was picked up a small number of times. A read error is possible here, since a much larger clone lies one base away. The J gene is TRBJ1-6, the V gene TRBV6-1; 7 bases are shared with TRBD1. The germline CDR1 and CDR2 sequences are MNHNS and SASEGT. There are 12 residues in the CDR3. CDR3 amino acids: CDTNTGASPLHF. The CDR3 coding sequence is TGTGACACGAATACAGGGGCCTCACCCCTCCACTTT.

This clonotype was seen repeatedly, ten times or more. The chain links TRBV12-3 or TRBV12-4 to TRBJ2-5; D uncertain. CDR3 length: 15 residues. V lost 2 bases and J 4 bases, leaving 14 bases between the germline ends. The CDR3 loop is CASSLMRPPGETQYF. The CDR3 nucleotides read TGTGCCAGCAGTTTAATGCGGCCCCCCGGAGAGACCCAGTACTTC.

This clonotype appeared many times. The V call is TRBV27, the J call TRBJ1-1; D is ambiguous. V gave up 2 bases and J gave up 2 bases, with 9 bases separating them. CDR3 length: 14 residues. CDR1 and CDR2 (germline): MNHEY, SMNVEV (reference sequence). Written as DNA, the CDR3 is TGTGCCAGCAGTTTAATCGCGAGCAACACTGAAGCTTTCTTT. The encoded protein is CASSLIASNTEAFF.

This clonotype has ten or more counts. The CDR3 nucleotides read TGCAGTGCTGGAGGATCGGGACTAGAAAACTACGAGCAGTACTTC. Its protein is CSAGGSGLENYEQYF. The chain recombines TRBV20-1 with TRBJ2-7; 8 bases are a match to TRBD2. In germline, CDR1 is DFQATT, CDR2 SNEGSKA (reference sequence). This CDR3 contains 15 residues. Unmatched junction bases numbered 12, after V lost 5 bases and J lost 3 bases.

This clonotype was found many times. This chain links TRBV5-1 with TRBJ2-5, with 10 bases aligning to TRBD1. CDR1 and CDR2 from the germline V gene are SGHRS and YFSETQ. The CDR3 loop spans 13 amino acids. Trimming at V came to 4 bases and at J to 8 bases, leaving 5 bases not matched to a gene. CDR3 coding DNA: TGCGCCAGCAGCCCGGACAGGGGGGGCACCCAGTACTTC. Amino acid sequence: CASSPDRGGTQYF.

There are many counts of this clonotype. The chain has TRBV3-1 and TRBJ2-5; D unclear. Between the trimmed V and J ends, which lost 4 bases and 5 bases, there was a span of 14 bases. This CDR3 has 14 residues. Germline CDR1 and CDR2: LGHDT and YNNKEL (reference sequence). The CDR3 nucleotides read TGTGCCAGCAGCCGAGATCCCCTCTCGGAGACCCAGTACTTC. It translates to CASSRDPLSETQYF.

In its sample, this clonotype was seen many times. CDR3 amino acids: CSAPLSGRYTGELFF. The CDR3 bases are TGCAGTGCCCCCCTCAGCGGGAGGTACACCGGGGAGCTGTTTTTT. This sequence joins TRBV20-1 and TRBJ2-2, with TRBD2 matching 9 bases. V shed 6 bases and J 3 bases; nucleotides not matched to a gene: 8. CDR1 DFQATT and CDR2 SNEGSKA come from the germline V gene (reference sequence). The CDR3 consists of 15 residues.

This clonotype was detected ten times or more. This rearrangement joins TRBV20-1 to TRBJ1-2, with 10 bases lining up with TRBD1. The junction had 7 bases not matched to a gene; V was cut back by 3 bases and J by 0 bases. CDR1 DFQATT and CDR2 SNEGSKA come from the germline V gene (reference sequence). The CDR3 spans 16 residues. As DNA, the CDR3 is TGCAGTGCTAGCCTGGGACAGGGGACTTCTAACTATGGCTACACCTTC. It encodes CSASLGQGTSNYGYTF.

In this sample, this clonotype turned up many times. This sequence joins TRBV10-2 and TRBJ2-7; D is uncertain. The germline V gene encodes CDR1 WSHSY and CDR2 SAAADI. CDR3 length: 14 residues. The V end was cut by 0 bases, the J end by 4 bases, with 10 bases between. The CDR3 loop is CASSESPSGYEQYV. The CDR3 DNA is TGCGCCAGCAGTGAGTCCCCCTCGGGTTACGAGCAGTACGTC.

The CDR3 region has the DNA TGCAGTGCTAGAGATAGGGTGGGAAAAAACATATATTTT. Translating it yields CSARDRVGKNIYF. This chain joins TRBV20-1 and TRBJ1-3; unclear D gene. The CDR3 loop spans 13 amino acids. V lost 0 bases and J 12 bases, leaving 15 bases between the germline ends. Germline loops: CDR1 DFQATT, CDR2 SNEGSKA (reference sequence).

The sample holds many counts of this clonotype. The genes are TRBV11-2 and TRBJ2-7; 7 bases line up with TRBD2. Germline V gene lookup returns CDR1 SGHAT and CDR2 FQNNGV. The CDR3 has 17 residues. V trimming: 5 bases; J trimming: 0 bases; junction bases outside the gene matches: 13. Here the CDR3 DNA reads TGTGCCAGCAGCCCTTACATCGGGGACTATCGCTCCTACGAGCAGTACTTC. Its protein is CASSPYIGDYRSYEQYF.

This chain uses TRBV9 with TRBJ2-7; 10 positions agree with TRBD2. Germline trimming cut 0 bases from V and 6 bases from J; bases unmatched to any gene: 9. Germline CDR1 and CDR2: SGDLS and YYNGEE. CDR3 length: 16 amino acids. The CDR3 protein is CASSVEERGGGLEQYV. CDR3 coding DNA: TGTGCCAGCAGCGTAGAAGAGCGGGGGGGCGGCCTCGAGCAGTACGTC.

This clonotype was recorded many times. This rearrangement joins TRBV5-1 to TRBJ1-6; 12 positions match TRBD1. The V gene's germline CDR1 is SGHRS and CDR2 YFSETQ. The CDR3 has 18 amino acids. Germline trimming cut 2 bases from V and 5 bases from J; bases unmatched to any gene: 8. The CDR3 here is CASSFRDRGRINNSPLHF. In nucleotides, the CDR3 is TGCGCCAGCAGCTTCCGGGACAGGGGGCGGATTAATAATTCACCCCTCCACTTT.

This clonotype was recorded many times. V and J are TRBV24-1 and TRBJ2-1, with D perhaps matching TRBD2 (5 bases). The germline CDR1 and CDR2 sequences are KGHDR and SFDVKD. CDR3 length: 12 residues. Between the trimmed V and J ends, which lost 4 bases and 9 bases, there was a span of 9 bases. Here the CDR3 reads CATSELGLEQFF. In DNA, the CDR3 is TGTGCCACCAGTGAACTCGGACTTGAGCAGTTCTTC.

This clonotype was picked up a small number of times. The V call is TRBV6-2 or TRBV6-3, the J call TRBJ2-1; D remains ambiguous. The V and J ends lost 4 bases and 9 bases respectively, with 7 bases between them. There are 11 residues in the CDR3. Germline-derived CDR1 and CDR2 are MNHEY and SVGEGT. CDR3 region: CASSLSREQFF. The DNA for the CDR3 is TGTGCCAGCAGTTTGTCTCGTGAGCAGTTCTTC.